These T cell receptor beta chains were read from a single sample in a study of neurological immune-mediated disorders. Each CDR3 protein is one row after TCRdb ran MiXCR on the 5' RACE reads. The table has 84,000 or so distinct CDR3 sequences, 3.5% to 4.5% seen once. The sample consisted of PBMCs. These receptors originate from a woman aged 55-70 years with multiple sclerosis. Each CDR3 is given with its conserved first and last residue. A D gene is named only where the DNA matches it firmly. The listing skips clone size in some rows; elsewhere it reads once, few, many or a size class.

abundance,d_gene,v_gene,j_gene,CDR3aa,CDR3nt
many,TRBD2,TRBV15,TRBJ2-1,CATSGLAGAYNEQFF,TGTGCCACCAGCGGACTAGCGGGGGCCTACAATGAGCAGTTCTTC
many,TRBD1,TRBV11-1,TRBJ2-1,CASSSRDRGGYNEQFF,TGTGCCAGCAGCTCCCGAGACAGGGGGGGGTACAATGAGCAGTTCTTC
many,.,TRBV6-6,TRBJ1-2,CASTSSNYGYTF,TGTGCCAGCACCAGTTCTAACTATGGCTACACCTTC
many,.,TRBV29-1,TRBJ1-5,CSVWQGNNQPQHF,TGCAGCGTTTGGCAGGGGAACAATCAGCCCCAGCATTTT
many,TRBD1,TRBV3-1,TRBJ1-2,CASSQDPRQGGNYGYTF,TGTGCCAGCAGCCAAGATCCGAGACAGGGAGGTAACTATGGCTACACCTTC
.,TRBD2,TRBV12-3/TRBV12-4,TRBJ2-6,CSSSLRRGDSGANVLTF,TGTTCCAGCAGTTTACGGCGGGGGGACTCTGGGGCCAACGTCCTGACTTTC
many,.,TRBV7-2,TRBJ1-2,CASSSYSPLHGYTF,TGTGCCAGCAGCTCATACTCTCCCCTCCATGGCTACACCTTC
many,.,TRBV2,TRBJ1-1,CASQKGFTEAFF,TGTGCCAGCCAGAAGGGGTTCACTGAAGCTTTCTTT
many,.,TRBV5-1,TRBJ2-7,CASSPGSSSSYEQYF,TGCGCCAGCAGCCCCGGTAGCTCCAGCTCCTACGAGCAGTACTTC
.,.,TRBV6-4,TRBJ2-1,CASSPGTLMNEQFF,TGTGCCAGCAGTCCCGGGACCCTTATGAATGAGCAGTTCTTC
many,.,TRBV5-1,TRBJ1-4,CASSLGQAGEKLFF,TGCGCCAGCAGCTTGGGGCAGGCGGGTGAAAAACTGTTTTTT
many,TRBD2,TRBV5-1,TRBJ2-1,CASSLGTSRTYNEQFF,TGCGCCAGCAGCTTGGGGACTAGCAGAACCTACAATGAGCAGTTCTTC
many,.,TRBV12-3/TRBV12-4,TRBJ1-2,CASSLQEKARGYTF,TGTGCCAGCAGTTTACAAGAGAAGGCACGTGGCTACACCTTC
many,.,TRBV7-2,TRBJ1-3,CASSLGPTLSSGNTIYF,TGTGCCAGCAGCTTAGGGCCCACCCTAAGCTCTGGAAACACCATATATTTT
many,.,TRBV20-1,TRBJ2-3,CSAASGGATDTQYF,TGCAGTGCGGCCTCTGGGGGAGCCACAGATACGCAGTATTTT
many,.,TRBV3-1,TRBJ2-6,CASSQRRRGTGANVLTF,TGTGCCAGCAGCCAGAGACGAAGGGGTACTGGGGCCAACGTCCTGACTTTC
many,.,TRBV5-1,TRBJ2-7,CASSLGVSYEQYF,TGTGCCAGCAGCTTGGGTGTATCCTACGAGCAGTACTTC
many,.,TRBV9,TRBJ1-1,CASSPRVLGNTEAFF,TGTGCCAGCAGCCCGAGGGTCCTAGGGAACACTGAAGCTTTCTTT
many,.,TRBV9,TRBJ1-2,CASSVEGVGGFGGYTF,TGTGCCAGCAGCGTAGAGGGAGTAGGGGGTTTTGGTGGCTACACCTTC
many,.,TRBV20-1,TRBJ1-6,CSARDPRGGGNSPLHF,TGCAGTGCTAGAGATCCCCGGGGTGGGGGCAATTCACCCCTCCACTTT
many,TRBD1,TRBV5-1,TRBJ1-6,CASSLDGGGGNSPLHF,TGCGCCAGCAGCCTGGACGGGGGAGGGGGCAATTCACCCCTCCACTTT
.,.,TRBV15,TRBJ1-1,CATSREIVRLNTEAFF,TGTGCCACCAGCAGAGAGATTGTCCGGCTAAACACTGAAGCTTTCTTT
many,TRBD2,TRBV5-1,TRBJ2-3,CASSLKSSGPTDTQYF,TGCGCCAGCAGCTTGAAGTCTAGCGGGCCCACAGATACGCAGTATTTT
many,.,TRBV20-1,TRBJ2-5,CSARAGFQETQYF,TGCAGTGCTAGAGCAGGTTTCCAAGAGACCCAGTACTTC
many,TRBD1,TRBV5-1,TRBJ2-7,CASSNRDRVYEQYF,TGCGCCAGCAGCAACCGGGACAGGGTCTACGAGCAGTACTTC
many,.,TRBV5-1,TRBJ1-1,CASSLGAGIVGTEAFF,TGCGCCAGCAGCTTGGGAGCAGGGATAGTGGGGACTGAAGCTTTCTTT
many,TRBD2,TRBV5-1,TRBJ2-5,CASGAGGQQETQYF,TGCGCCAGCGGTGCGGGAGGGCAACAAGAGACCCAGTACTTC
many,TRBD1,TRBV5-1,TRBJ2-7,CASSFDRAPTYEQYF,TGCGCCAGCAGCTTCGACAGGGCACCGACCTACGAGCAGTACTTC
many,.,TRBV10-3,TRBJ2-7,CAITPGVIGSYEQYF,TGTGCCATCACACCGGGGGTAATAGGCTCCTACGAGCAGTACTTC